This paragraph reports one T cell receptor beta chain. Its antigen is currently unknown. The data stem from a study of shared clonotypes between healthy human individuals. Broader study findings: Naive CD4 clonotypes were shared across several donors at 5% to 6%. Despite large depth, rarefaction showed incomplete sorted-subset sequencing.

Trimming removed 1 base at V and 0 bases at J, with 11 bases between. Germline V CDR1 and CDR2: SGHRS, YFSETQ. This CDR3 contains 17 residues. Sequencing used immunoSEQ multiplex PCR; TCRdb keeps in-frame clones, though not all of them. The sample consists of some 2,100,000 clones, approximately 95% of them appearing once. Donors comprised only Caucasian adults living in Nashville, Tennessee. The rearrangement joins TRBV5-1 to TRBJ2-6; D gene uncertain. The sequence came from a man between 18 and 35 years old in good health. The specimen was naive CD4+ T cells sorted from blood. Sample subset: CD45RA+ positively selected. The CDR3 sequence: CASSLTLDTSGANVLTF. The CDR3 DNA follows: TGCGCCAGCAGCTTGACCCTAGACACCTCTGGGGCCAACGTCCTGACTTTC.